The rows below give T cell receptor beta chains drawn from one sample of a study of OX40 agonist ivuxolimab in advanced cancers. Repertoires were generated with immunoSEQ multiplex PCR, while TCRdb's copy carries only in-frame clones and drops some. The repertoire has 7,000 to 9,500 clones, about 90% of them found once; the top ten carry roughly 30%. Sequences were derived from CD4+ or CD8+ T cells sorted from blood, sampled in a trial of the OX40 agonist ivuxolimab. The receptors were gathered from an adult with an advanced solid tumor such as melanoma, head and neck, liver or kidney cancer. Both conserved end residues are part of each CDR3. Fields, in order: D gene, J gene, V gene, clone size, CDR3 protein, CDR3 DNA. A D gene is named only where the DNA matches it firmly. The size entry is marked missing in some rows and otherwise reads once, few, many or a size class.

D gene: TRBD1; J gene: TRBJ1-3; V gene: TRBV7-6; clone size: NA; CDR3 protein: CASSPTGAGNTIYF; CDR3 DNA: TGTGCCAGCAGCCCTACAGGGGCTGGAAACACCATATATTTT
D gene: TRBD1; J gene: TRBJ2-1; V gene: TRBV27; clone size: once; CDR3 protein: CASSSRTGIYNEQFF; CDR3 DNA: TGTGCTAGCAGTTCCCGGACAGGCATCTACAATGAGCAGTTCTTC
D gene: NA; J gene: TRBJ2-6; V gene: TRBV7-9; clone size: NA; CDR3 protein: CASSLTGFSGANVLTF; CDR3 DNA: TGTGCCAGCAGCTTAACCGGATTCTCTGGGGCCAACGTCCTGACTTTC
D gene: NA; J gene: TRBJ2-7; V gene: TRBV7-9; clone size: once; CDR3 protein: CASSLVSYEQYF; CDR3 DNA: TGTGCCAGCAGCTTAGTCAGCTACGAGCAGTACTTC
D gene: NA; J gene: TRBJ2-1; V gene: TRBV5-1; clone size: NA; CDR3 protein: CASSHTRDNPLDEQFF; CDR3 DNA: TGCGCCAGCAGCCATACCCGGGACAACCCTCTGGATGAGCAGTTCTTC
D gene: NA; J gene: TRBJ1-1; V gene: TRBV4-1; clone size: NA; CDR3 protein: CASSQDGYRVNTEAFF; CDR3 DNA: TGCGCCAGCAGCCAGGATGGGTACAGGGTGAACACTGAAGCTTTCTTT
D gene: NA; J gene: TRBJ1-1; V gene: TRBV19; clone size: NA; CDR3 protein: CASTAERDLNTEAFF; CDR3 DNA: TGTGCCAGTACCGCAGAGCGGGATTTGAACACTGAAGCTTTCTTT
D gene: NA; J gene: TRBJ1-1; V gene: TRBV4-1; clone size: few; CDR3 protein: CASSQVTGTEAFF; CDR3 DNA: TGCGCCAGCAGCCAAGTGACCGGCACTGAAGCTTTCTTT
D gene: TRBD2; J gene: TRBJ2-3; V gene: TRBV11-3; clone size: NA; CDR3 protein: CASSTSTSGRTDTQYF; CDR3 DNA: TGTGCCAGCAGCACCTCGACTAGCGGGAGAACAGATACGCAGTATTTT
D gene: NA; J gene: TRBJ1-1; V gene: TRBV28; clone size: NA; CDR3 protein: CASTPHVGGTTEAFF; CDR3 DNA: TGTGCCAGCACCCCCCACGTGGGGGGGACCACTGAAGCTTTCTTT
D gene: TRBD2; J gene: TRBJ2-7; V gene: TRBV19; clone size: NA; CDR3 protein: CASSTLAGNEQYF; CDR3 DNA: TGTGCCAGTAGTACCCTAGCGGGAAATGAGCAGTACTTC
D gene: TRBD2; J gene: TRBJ2-1; V gene: TRBV5-6; clone size: few; CDR3 protein: CASRGGLAVHTEVEQFF; CDR3 DNA: TGTGCCAGCAGGGGAGGACTAGCGGTTCATACGGAGGTTGAGCAGTTCTTC
D gene: NA; J gene: TRBJ2-7; V gene: TRBV2; clone size: medium-sized; CDR3 protein: CASRESLQIGRYEQYF; CDR3 DNA: TGTGCCAGCAGAGAGAGCCTACAAATCGGTCGCTACGAGCAGTACTTC
D gene: NA; J gene: TRBJ2-3; V gene: TRBV9; clone size: NA; CDR3 protein: CASSAHRTATDTQYF; CDR3 DNA: TGTGCCAGCAGCGCTCACCGGACGGCCACAGATACGCAGTATTTT
D gene: NA; J gene: TRBJ2-5; V gene: TRBV6-5; clone size: NA; CDR3 protein: CASSWDKETQYF; CDR3 DNA: TGTGCCAGCAGTTGGGACAAGGAGACCCAGTACTTC
D gene: NA; J gene: TRBJ2-1; V gene: TRBV5-1; clone size: once; CDR3 protein: CASSLPVGSEQFF; CDR3 DNA: TGCGCCAGCAGCTTGCCGGTTGGGAGTGAGCAGTTCTTC
D gene: NA; J gene: TRBJ2-5; V gene: TRBV9; clone size: NA; CDR3 protein: CASSVAGREETQYF; CDR3 DNA: TGTGCCAGCAGCGTAGCGGGCAGGGAAGAGACCCAGTACTTC
D gene: NA; J gene: TRBJ2-2; V gene: TRBV9; clone size: NA; CDR3 protein: CASSVQGSAGELFF; CDR3 DNA: TGTGCCAGCAGCGTCCAGGGGTCAGCCGGGGAGCTGTTTTTT
D gene: NA; J gene: TRBJ2-5; V gene: TRBV2; clone size: NA; CDR3 protein: CASSEFGLRSQETQYF; CDR3 DNA: TGTGCCAGCAGTGAGTTCGGGCTGCGGAGTCAAGAGACCCAGTACTTC
D gene: TRBD1; J gene: TRBJ2-2; V gene: TRBV6-5; clone size: NA; CDR3 protein: CASRGGTGDTGELFF; CDR3 DNA: TGTGCCAGCAGGGGGGGGACAGGGGACACCGGGGAGCTGTTTTTT
D gene: TRBD1; J gene: TRBJ1-1; V gene: TRBV4-1; clone size: NA; CDR3 protein: CASSLRDRHTEAFF; CDR3 DNA: TGCGCCAGCAGCCTCCGGGACAGACACACTGAAGCTTTCTTT
D gene: TRBD1; J gene: TRBJ2-7; V gene: TRBV27; clone size: NA; CDR3 protein: CASSLTGQGREQYF; CDR3 DNA: TGTGCCAGCAGTTTAACGGGACAGGGTCGCGAGCAGTACTTC
D gene: NA; J gene: TRBJ2-2; V gene: TRBV27; clone size: NA; CDR3 protein: CASSLSPTNTGELFF; CDR3 DNA: TGTGCCAGCAGTTTATCCCCGACTAACACCGGGGAGCTGTTTTTT
D gene: NA; J gene: TRBJ1-4; V gene: TRBV6-1; clone size: NA; CDR3 protein: CASREVGAGEKLFF; CDR3 DNA: TGTGCCAGCAGAGAGGTCGGGGCGGGCGAAAAACTGTTTTTT
D gene: NA; J gene: TRBJ2-5; V gene: TRBV6-5; clone size: NA; CDR3 protein: CASSYSGAETQYF; CDR3 DNA: TGTGCCAGCAGTTACTCCGGGGCGGAGACCCAGTACTTC
D gene: NA; J gene: TRBJ2-5; V gene: TRBV5-6; clone size: NA; CDR3 protein: CASSEQGYQETQYF; CDR3 DNA: TGTGCCAGCAGCGAACAGGGCTACCAAGAGACCCAGTACTTC
D gene: NA; J gene: TRBJ2-7; V gene: TRBV6-1; clone size: NA; CDR3 protein: CASSVGDYYEQYF; CDR3 DNA: TGTGCCAGCAGTGTAGGAGATTACTACGAGCAGTACTTC